Below are 5 T cell receptor beta chains sequenced from a single sample in a study of blood T cells in healthy people across ages. It was with a sample-barcoded 5' primer and a J-beta primer mix that a second PCR of roughly 7 to 11 cycles was run. TCRdb itself ran the 5' RACE reads through MiXCR, one entry per CDR3 protein. The table shows some 1.4 million distinct CDR3 sequences, with approximately 42% occurring only once. Sequencing was done on a sample of blood. Receptor source: a woman aged 18-35 years in good health.

This clonotype was recorded a few times. The rearrangement joins TRBV6-5 to TRBJ1-1, with no clear D. Deletions cut 6 bases from V and 1 base from J, with 9 bases between. The germline CDR1 and CDR2 sequences are MNHEY and SVGAGI. CDR3 length: 13 amino acids. CDR3 nucleotide sequence: TGTGCCAGCAGGTATCGGGGGAACACTGAAGCTTTCTTT. Encoded protein: CASRYRGNTEAFF.

The V call is TRBV28, the J call TRBJ1-1; D is uncertain. CDR1 is MDHEN and CDR2 is SYDVKM in the germline V gene. V lost 6 bases, J lost 3 bases, and 20 bases lay in between. The CDR3 length is 16 residues. The CDR3 DNA is TGTGCCAGCAGACAACACCCTCCAGGTAGAGACACTGAAGCTTTCTTT. Its translation: CASRQHPPGRDTEAFF.

V is TRBV2 and J is TRBJ2-1; possibly TRBD1 or TRBD2 for D (5 bases each). The V end lost 10 bases, the J end lost 1 base, and 11 bases lay between the germline ends. Germline loops: CDR1 SNHLY, CDR2 FYNNEI. This CDR3 region has 13 residues. CDR3 amino acids: CATKGRSYNEQFF. CDR3 nucleotide sequence: TGTGCCACAAAGGGACGGTCCTACAATGAGCAGTTCTTC. Looking up the rest from reference TRBV2 and TRBJ2-1 gives the full variable domain: EPEVTQTPSHQVTQMGQEVILRCVPISNHLYFYWYRQILGQKVEFLVSFYNNEISEKSEIFDDQFSVERPDGSNFTLKIRSTKLEDSAMYFCATKGRSYNEQFFGPGTRLTVL.

This rearrangement joins TRBV28 to TRBJ1-5, with D tentatively TRBD1 (6 bases). Trimming took 7 bases from V and 4 from J, leaving 11 bases between them. The CDR3 spans 13 residues. Per the germline V gene, CDR1 is MDHEN and CDR2 is SYDVKM. CDR3 amino acids: CASNRGPNQPQHF. In DNA, the CDR3 is TGTGCCAGCAACCGGGGGCCTAATCAGCCCCAGCATTTT.

In this sample, this clonotype turned up a few times. The CDR3 sequence: CASSLANLQGGGYTF. CDR3 bases: TGTGCCAGCAGCTTAGCGAATCTCCAAGGTGGTGGCTACACCTTC. The chain joins TRBV7-9 to TRBJ1-2; D gene unclear. CDR1 and CDR2 from the germline V gene are SEHNR and FQNEAQ (reference sequence). V gave up 0 bases and J gave up 7 bases, with 15 bases separating them. The CDR3 loop spans 15 amino acids.